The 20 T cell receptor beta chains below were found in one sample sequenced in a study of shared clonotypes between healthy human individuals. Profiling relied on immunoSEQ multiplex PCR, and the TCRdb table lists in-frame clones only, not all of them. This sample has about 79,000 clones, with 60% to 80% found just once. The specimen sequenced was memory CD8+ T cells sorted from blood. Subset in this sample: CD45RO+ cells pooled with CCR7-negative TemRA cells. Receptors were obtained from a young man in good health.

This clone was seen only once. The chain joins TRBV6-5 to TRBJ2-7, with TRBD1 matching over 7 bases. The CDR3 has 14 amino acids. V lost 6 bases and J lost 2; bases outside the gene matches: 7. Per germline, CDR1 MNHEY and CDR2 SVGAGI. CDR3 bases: TGTGCCAGCAGCCCGACAGGGAGCCCCTACGAGCAGTACTTC. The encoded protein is CASSPTGSPYEQYF.

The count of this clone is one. The CDR3 DNA reads as TGTGCCAGCAGCTTAGTTGGCGGGATTTCCGGGACAGGAAAAAAACACAATGAGCAGTTCTTC. Protein sequence: CASSLVGGISGTGKKHNEQFF. The rearrangement uses TRBV7-8 and TRBJ2-1; TRBD1 aligns across 8 bases. The CDR3 covers 21 residues. Germline-derived CDR1 and CDR2 are SGHVS and FQNEAQ. The trim removed 1 base at V and 5 bases at J, leaving 22 bases unmatched.

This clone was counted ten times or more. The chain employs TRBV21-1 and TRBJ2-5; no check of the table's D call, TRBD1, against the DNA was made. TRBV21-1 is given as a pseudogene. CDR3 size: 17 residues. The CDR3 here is CASSKKGELGWEETQYF. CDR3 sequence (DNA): TGTGCCAGCAGCAAAAAGGGGGAGCTAGGATGGGAAGAGACCCAGTACTTC.

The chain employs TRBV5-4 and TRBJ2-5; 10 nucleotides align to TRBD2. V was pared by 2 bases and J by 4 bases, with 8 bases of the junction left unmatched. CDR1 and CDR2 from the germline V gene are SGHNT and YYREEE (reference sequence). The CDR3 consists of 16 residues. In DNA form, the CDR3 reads TGTGCCAGCAGCTTTGACCTAGCGGGAGAGGGAGAGACCCAGTACTTC. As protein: CASSFDLAGEGETQYF. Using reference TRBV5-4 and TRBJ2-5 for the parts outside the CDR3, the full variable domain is ETGVTQSPTHLIKTRGQQVTLRCSSQSGHNTVSWYQQALGQGPQFIFQYYREEENGRGNFPPRFSGLQFPNYSSELNVNALELDDSALYLCASSFDLAGEGETQYFGPGTRLLVL.

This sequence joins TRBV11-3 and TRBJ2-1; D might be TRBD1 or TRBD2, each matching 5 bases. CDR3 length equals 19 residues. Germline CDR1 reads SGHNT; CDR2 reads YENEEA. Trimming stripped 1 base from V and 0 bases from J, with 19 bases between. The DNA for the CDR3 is TGTGCCAGCAGCTTAGCGGATCGAAAGGCAGGGACCTCCTACAATGAGCAGTTCTTC. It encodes CASSLADRKAGTSYNEQFF.

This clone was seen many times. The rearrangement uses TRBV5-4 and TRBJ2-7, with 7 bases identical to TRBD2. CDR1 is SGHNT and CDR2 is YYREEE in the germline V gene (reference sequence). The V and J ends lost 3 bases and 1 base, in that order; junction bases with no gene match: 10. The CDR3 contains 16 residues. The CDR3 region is CASSWGGRLGSYEQYF. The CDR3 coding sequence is TGTGCCAGCAGCTGGGGGGGTAGACTAGGGTCCTACGAGCAGTACTTC.

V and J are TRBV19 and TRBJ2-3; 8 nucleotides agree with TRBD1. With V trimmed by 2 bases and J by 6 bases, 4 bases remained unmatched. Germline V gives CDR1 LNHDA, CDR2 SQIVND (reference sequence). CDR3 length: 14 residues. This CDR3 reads CASSIPRGPDTQYF. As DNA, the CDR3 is TGTGCCAGTAGTATACCCAGGGGGCCCGATACGCAGTATTTT.

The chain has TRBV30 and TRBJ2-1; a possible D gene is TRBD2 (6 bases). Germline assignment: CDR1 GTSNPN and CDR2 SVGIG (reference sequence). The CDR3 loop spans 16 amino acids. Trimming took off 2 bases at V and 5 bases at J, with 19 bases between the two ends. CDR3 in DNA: TGTGCCTGGAGTCCCCCAGGCGGGAAGGTCAACAATGAGCAGTTCTTC. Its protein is CAWSPPGGKVNNEQFF.

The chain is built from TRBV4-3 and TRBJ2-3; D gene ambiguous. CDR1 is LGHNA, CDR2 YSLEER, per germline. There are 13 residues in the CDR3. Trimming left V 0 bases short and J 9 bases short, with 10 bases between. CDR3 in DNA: TGCGCCAGCAGCCAAGATCGGCTAGAAACGCAGTATTTT. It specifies CASSQDRLETQYF.

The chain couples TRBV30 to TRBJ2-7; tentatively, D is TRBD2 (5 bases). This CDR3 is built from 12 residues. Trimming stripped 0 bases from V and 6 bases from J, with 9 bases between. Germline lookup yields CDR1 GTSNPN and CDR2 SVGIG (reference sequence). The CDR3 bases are TGTGCCTGGAGTGTACTGGGGAGCGAGCAGTACTTC. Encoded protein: CAWSVLGSEQYF. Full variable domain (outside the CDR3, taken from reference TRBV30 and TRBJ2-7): SQTIHQWPATLVQPVGSPLSLECTVEGTSNPNLYWYRQAAGRGLQLLFYSVGIGQISSEVPQNLSASRPQDRQFILSSKKLLLSDSGFYLCAWSVLGSEQYFGPGTRLTVT.

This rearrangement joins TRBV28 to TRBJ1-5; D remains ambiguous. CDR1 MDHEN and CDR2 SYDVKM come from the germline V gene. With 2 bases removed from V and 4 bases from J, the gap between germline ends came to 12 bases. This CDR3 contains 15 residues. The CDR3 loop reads CASSLEFYGNQPQHF. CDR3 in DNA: TGTGCCAGCAGTTTAGAGTTTTATGGGAATCAGCCCCAGCATTTT.

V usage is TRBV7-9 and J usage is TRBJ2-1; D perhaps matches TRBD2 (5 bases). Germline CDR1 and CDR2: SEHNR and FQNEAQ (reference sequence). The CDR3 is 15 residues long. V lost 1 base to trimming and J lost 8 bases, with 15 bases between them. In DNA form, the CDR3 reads TGTGCCAGCAGCTTAGTAAAACTAGGGCTCGATGAGCAGTTCTTC. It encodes CASSLVKLGLDEQFF.

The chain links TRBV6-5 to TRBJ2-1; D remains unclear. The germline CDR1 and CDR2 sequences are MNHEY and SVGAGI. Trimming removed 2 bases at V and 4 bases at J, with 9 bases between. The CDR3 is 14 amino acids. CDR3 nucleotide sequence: TGTGCCAGCAGTTACCTATCGGAGTACAATGAGCAGTTCTTC. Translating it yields CASSYLSEYNEQFF.

CDR3 sequence reads: CASLPAGNPPPNVYEQFF. The DNA for the CDR3 is TGTGCCAGCCTACCGGCAGGGAACCCTCCACCGAACGTCTATGAGCAGTTCTTC. This chain uses TRBV27 with TRBJ2-1; D possibly corresponds to TRBD1 (5 bases). Germline V gene sequence: CDR1 MNHEY, CDR2 SMNVEV (reference sequence). Trimming stripped 8 bases from V and 8 bases from J, with 31 bases between. The CDR3 totals 18 residues.

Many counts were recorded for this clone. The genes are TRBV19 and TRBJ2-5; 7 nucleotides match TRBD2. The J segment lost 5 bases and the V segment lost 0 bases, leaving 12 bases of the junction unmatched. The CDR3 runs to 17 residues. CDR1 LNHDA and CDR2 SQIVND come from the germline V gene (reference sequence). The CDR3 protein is CASSIDLAVTVRETQYF. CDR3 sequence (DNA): TGTGCCAGTAGTATAGATCTAGCGGTCACCGTCAGGGAGACCCAGTACTTC.

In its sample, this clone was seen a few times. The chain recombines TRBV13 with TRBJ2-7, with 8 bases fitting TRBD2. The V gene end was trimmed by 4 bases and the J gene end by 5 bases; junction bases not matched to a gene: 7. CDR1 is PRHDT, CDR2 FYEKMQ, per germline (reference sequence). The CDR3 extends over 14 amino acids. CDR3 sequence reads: CASSSGSGSHEQYF. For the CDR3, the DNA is TGTGCCAGCAGCTCAGGAAGCGGGAGCCACGAGCAGTACTTC.

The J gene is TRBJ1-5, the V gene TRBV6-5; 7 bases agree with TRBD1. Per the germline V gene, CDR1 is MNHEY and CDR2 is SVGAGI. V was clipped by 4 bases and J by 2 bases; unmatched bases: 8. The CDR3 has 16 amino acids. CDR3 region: CASSSHGGTGNQPQHF. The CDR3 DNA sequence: TGTGCCAGCAGTTCGCACGGAGGGACAGGCAATCAGCCCCAGCATTTT.

The CDR3 coding sequence is TGCGCCAGCAAGGGCGACGTGAACACTGAAGCTTTCTTT. This encodes CASKGDVNTEAFF. The chain is built from TRBV5-1 and TRBJ1-1; D unclear. This CDR3 spans 13 amino acids. From germline, CDR1 is SGHRS and CDR2 YFSETQ. Trimming removed 6 bases at V and 0 bases at J, with 9 bases between. Full variable domain (remainder filled in from reference TRBV5-1 and TRBJ1-1): KAGVTQTPRYLIKTRGQQVTLSCSPISGHRSVSWYQQTPGQGLQFLFEYFSETQRNKGNFPGRFSGRQFSNSRSEMNVSTLELGDSALYLCASKGDVNTEAFFGQGTRLTVV.

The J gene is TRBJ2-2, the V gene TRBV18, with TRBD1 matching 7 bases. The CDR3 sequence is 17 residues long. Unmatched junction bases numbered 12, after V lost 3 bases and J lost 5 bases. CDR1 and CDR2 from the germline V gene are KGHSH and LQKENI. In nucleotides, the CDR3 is TGTGCCAGCTCACCTTCTAACGACAGGGTCGGGACCGGGGAGCTGTTTTTT. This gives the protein CASSPSNDRVGTGELFF.

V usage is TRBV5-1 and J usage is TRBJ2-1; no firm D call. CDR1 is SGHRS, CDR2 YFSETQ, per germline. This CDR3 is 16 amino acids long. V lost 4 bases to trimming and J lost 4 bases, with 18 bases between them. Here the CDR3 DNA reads TGCGCCAGCAGCACCTGGACCGTAACTACTTACAATGAGCAGTTCTTC. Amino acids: CASSTWTVTTYNEQFF.